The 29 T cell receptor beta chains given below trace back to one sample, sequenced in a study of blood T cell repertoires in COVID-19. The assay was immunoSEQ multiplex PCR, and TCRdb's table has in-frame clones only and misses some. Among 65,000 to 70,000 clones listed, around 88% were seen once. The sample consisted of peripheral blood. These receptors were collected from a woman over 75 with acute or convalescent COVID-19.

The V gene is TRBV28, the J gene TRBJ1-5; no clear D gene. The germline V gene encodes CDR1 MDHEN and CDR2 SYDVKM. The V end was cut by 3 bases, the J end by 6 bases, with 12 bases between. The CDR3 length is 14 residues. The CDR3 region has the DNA TGTGCCAGCAGTTTGGTCGGGGAAAGTCAGCCCCAGCATTTT. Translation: CASSLVGESQPQHF.

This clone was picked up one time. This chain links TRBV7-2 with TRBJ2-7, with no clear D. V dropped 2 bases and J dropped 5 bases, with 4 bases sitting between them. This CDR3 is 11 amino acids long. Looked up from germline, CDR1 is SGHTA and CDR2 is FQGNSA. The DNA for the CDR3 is TGTGCCAGCAGCTTAAGCCACGAGCAGTACTTC. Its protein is CASSLSHEQYF.

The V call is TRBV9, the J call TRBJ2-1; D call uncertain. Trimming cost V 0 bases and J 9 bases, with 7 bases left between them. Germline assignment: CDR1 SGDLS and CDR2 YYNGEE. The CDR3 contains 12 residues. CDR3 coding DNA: TGTGCCAGCAGCGTAGTACAATCTGAGCAGTTCTTC. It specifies CASSVVQSEQFF.

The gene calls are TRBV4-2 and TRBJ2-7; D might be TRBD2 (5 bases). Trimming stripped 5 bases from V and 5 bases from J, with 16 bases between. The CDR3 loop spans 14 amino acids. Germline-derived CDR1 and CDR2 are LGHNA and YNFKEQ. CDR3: CASSGDEGIDEQYF. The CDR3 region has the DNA TGTGCCAGCAGCGGCGACGAGGGTATCGACGAGCAGTACTTC.

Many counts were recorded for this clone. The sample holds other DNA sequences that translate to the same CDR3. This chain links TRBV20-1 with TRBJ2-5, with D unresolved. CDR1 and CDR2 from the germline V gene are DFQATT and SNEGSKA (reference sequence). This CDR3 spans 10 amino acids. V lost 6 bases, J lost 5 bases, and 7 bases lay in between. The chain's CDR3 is CSATLETQYF. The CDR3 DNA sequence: TGCAGTGCGACTCTGGAGACCCAGTACTTC.

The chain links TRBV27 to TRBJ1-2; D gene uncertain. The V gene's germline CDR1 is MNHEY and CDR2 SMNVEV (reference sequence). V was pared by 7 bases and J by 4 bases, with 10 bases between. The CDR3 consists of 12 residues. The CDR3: CASTNPGYGYTF. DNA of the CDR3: TGTGCCAGCACCAATCCAGGCTATGGCTACACCTTC.

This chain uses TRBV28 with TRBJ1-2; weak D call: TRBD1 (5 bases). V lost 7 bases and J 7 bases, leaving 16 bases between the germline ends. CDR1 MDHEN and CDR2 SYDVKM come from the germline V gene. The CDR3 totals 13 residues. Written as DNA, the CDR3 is TGTGCCAGCACTTATTCGGGGACTCCTGGCTACACCTTC. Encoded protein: CASTYSGTPGYTF.

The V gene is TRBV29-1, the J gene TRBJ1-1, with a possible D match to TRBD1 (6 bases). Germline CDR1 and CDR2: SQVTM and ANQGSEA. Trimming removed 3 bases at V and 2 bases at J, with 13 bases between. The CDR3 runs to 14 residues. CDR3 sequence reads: CSVEFQGINTEAFF. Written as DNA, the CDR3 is TGCAGCGTTGAGTTTCAGGGGATCAACACTGAAGCTTTCTTT.

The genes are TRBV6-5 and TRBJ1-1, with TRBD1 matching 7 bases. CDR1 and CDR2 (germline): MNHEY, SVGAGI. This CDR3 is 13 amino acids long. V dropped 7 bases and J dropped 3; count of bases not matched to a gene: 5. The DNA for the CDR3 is TGTGCCAGCACGAGGGGGCAAGACACTGAAGCTTTCTTT. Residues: CASTRGQDTEAFF.

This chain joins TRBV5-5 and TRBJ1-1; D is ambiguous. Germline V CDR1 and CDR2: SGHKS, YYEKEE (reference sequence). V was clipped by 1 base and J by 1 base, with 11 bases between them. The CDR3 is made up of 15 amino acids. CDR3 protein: CASSLRPETNTEAFF. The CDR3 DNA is TGTGCCAGCAGCTTGCGCCCGGAGACGAACACTGAAGCTTTCTTT. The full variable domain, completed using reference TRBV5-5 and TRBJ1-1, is DAGVTQSPTHLIKTRGQQVTLRCSPISGHKSVSWYQQVLGQGPQFIFQYYEKEERGRGNFPDRFSARQFPNYSSELNVNALLLGDSALYLCASSLRPETNTEAFFGQGTRLTVV.

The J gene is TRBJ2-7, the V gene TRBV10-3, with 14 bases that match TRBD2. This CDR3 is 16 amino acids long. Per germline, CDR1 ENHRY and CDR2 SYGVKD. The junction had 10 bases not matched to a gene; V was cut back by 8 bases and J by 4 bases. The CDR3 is CAISLGTSGSGYEQYF. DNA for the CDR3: TGTGCCATCTCCCTAGGGACTAGCGGGAGTGGATACGAGCAGTACTTC.

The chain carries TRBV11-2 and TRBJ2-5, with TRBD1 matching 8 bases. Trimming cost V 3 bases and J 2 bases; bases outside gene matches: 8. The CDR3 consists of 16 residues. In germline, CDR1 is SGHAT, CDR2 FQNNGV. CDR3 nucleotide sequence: TGTGCCAGCAGCTTTCAGATTGGACAGGGACAAGAGACCCAGTACTTC. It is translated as CASSFQIGQGQETQYF. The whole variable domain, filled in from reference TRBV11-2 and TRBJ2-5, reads EAGVAQSPRYKIIEKRQSVAFWCNPISGHATLYWYQQILGQGPKLLIQFQNNGVVDDSQLPKDRFSAERLKGVDSTLKIQPAKLEDSAVYLCASSFQIGQGQETQYFGPGTRLLVL.

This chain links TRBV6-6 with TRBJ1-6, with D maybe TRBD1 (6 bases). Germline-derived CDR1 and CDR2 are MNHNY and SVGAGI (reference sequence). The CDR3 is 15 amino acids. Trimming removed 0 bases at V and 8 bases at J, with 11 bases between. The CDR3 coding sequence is TGTGCCAGCAGTTACTCGGGGGCAGGGGATTCACCCCTCCACTTT. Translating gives CASSYSGAGDSPLHF.

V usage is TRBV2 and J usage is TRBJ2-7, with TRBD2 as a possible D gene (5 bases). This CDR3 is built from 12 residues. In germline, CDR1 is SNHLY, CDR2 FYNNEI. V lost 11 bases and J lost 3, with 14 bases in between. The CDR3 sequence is CASEDSHYEQYF. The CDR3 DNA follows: TGTGCCTCGGAGGACTCCCACTACGAGCAGTACTTC.

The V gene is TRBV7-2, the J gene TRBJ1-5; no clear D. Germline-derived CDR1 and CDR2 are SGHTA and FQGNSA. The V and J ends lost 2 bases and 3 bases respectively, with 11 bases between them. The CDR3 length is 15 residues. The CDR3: CASSLLGEVNQPQHF. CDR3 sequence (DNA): TGTGCCAGCAGCTTACTCGGGGAAGTCAATCAGCCCCAGCATTTT.

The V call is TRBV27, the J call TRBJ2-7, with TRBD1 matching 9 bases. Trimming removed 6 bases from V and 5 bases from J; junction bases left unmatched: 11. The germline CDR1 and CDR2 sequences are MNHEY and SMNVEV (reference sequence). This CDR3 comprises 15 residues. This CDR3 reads CASRVGTGNIHEQYF. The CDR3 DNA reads TGTGCCAGCAGAGTGGGGACAGGGAATATCCACGAGCAGTACTTC.

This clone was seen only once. Here the CDR3 DNA reads TGTGCCACCTGGACTAGCGGGAGTGCCGGGGAGCTGTTTTTT. Its translation is CATWTSGSAGELFF. The rearrangement joins TRBV28 to TRBJ2-2, with 13 bases lining up with TRBD2. Trimming removed 10 bases from V and 6 bases from J; junction bases left unmatched: 5. CDR1 and CDR2 from the germline V gene are MDHEN and SYDVKM. The CDR3 runs to 14 residues.

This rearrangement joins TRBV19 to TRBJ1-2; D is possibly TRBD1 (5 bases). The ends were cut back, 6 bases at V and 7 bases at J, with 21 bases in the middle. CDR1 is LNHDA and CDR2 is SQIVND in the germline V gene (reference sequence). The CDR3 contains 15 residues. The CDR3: CASRHGGLGSFGYTF. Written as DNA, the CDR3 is TGTGCCAGTAGACACGGGGGTCTTGGGTCTTTTGGCTACACCTTC. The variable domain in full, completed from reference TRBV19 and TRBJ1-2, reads DGGITQSPKYLFRKEGQNVTLSCEQNLNHDAMYWYRQDPGQGLRLIYYSQIVNDFQKGDIAEGYSVSREKKESFPLTVTSAQKNPTAFYLCASRHGGLGSFGYTFGSGTRLTVV.

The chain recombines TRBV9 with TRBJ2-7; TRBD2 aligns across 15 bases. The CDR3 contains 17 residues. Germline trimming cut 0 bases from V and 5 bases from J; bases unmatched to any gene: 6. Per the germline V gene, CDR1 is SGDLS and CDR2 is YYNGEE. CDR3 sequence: CASSVGGLAGGSHEQYF. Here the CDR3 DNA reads TGTGCCAGCAGCGTAGGGGGACTAGCGGGAGGCAGCCACGAGCAGTACTTC.

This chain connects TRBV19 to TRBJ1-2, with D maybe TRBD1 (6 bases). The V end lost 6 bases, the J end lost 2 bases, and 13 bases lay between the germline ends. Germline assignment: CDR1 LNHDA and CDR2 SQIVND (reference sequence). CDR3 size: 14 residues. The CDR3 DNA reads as TGTGCCAGTAGCCCACAGGGAACCAACTATGGCTACACCTTC. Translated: CASSPQGTNYGYTF.

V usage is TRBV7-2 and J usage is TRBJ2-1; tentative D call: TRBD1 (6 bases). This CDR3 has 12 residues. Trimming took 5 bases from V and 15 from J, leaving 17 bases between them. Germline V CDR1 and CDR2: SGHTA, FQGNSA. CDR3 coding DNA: TGTGCCAGCAGCCTCTCAATGACAGGTCTGTTCTTC. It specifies CASSLSMTGLFF.

In DNA, the CDR3 is TGTGCCAGCAGCTTACCGGGGACTAGCGGGAGGCAGCGGCCCTACGAGCAGTACTTC. This gives the protein CASSLPGTSGRQRPYEQYF. V usage is TRBV7-2 and J usage is TRBJ2-7; TRBD2 matches 15 bases. The germline V gene has CDR1 SGHTA and CDR2 FQGNSA. The CDR3 runs 19 residues. V was pared by 2 bases and J by 2 bases, with 10 bases of the junction left unmatched.

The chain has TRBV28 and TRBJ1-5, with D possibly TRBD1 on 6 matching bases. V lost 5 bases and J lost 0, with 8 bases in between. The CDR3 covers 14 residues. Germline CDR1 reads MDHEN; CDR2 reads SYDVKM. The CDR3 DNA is TGTGCCAGCAGTAAAGGGGGTAGCAATCAGCCCCAGCATTTT. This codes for CASSKGGSNQPQHF.

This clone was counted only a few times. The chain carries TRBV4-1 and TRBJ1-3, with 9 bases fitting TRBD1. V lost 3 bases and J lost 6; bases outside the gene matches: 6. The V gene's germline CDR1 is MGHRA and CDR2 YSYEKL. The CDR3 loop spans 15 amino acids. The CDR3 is CASSQTTGGINTIYF. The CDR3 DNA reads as TGCGCCAGCAGCCAGACCACAGGGGGCATAAACACCATATATTTT.

The CDR3 bases are TGTGCCAGCAGCTTGGCTGACGGGTCGGAGACCCAGTACTTC. Its protein product is CASSLADGSETQYF. This chain connects TRBV5-6 to TRBJ2-5, with D unresolved. CDR3 length: 14 residues. Germline assignment: CDR1 SGHDT and CDR2 YYEEEE. With 0 bases removed from V and 5 bases from J, the gap between germline ends came to 11 bases.

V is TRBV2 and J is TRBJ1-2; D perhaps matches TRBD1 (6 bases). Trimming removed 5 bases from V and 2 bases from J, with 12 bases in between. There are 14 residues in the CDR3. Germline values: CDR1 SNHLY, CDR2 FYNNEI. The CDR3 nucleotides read TGTGCCAGCAGTTCGGACAGAACCAACTATGGCTACACCTTC. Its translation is CASSSDRTNYGYTF.

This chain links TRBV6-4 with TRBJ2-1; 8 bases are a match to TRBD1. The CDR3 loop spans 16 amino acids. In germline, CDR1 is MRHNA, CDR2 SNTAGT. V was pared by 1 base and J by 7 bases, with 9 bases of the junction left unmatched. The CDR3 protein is CASSDWGTGSWNEQFF. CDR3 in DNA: TGTGCCAGCAGTGACTGGGGGACAGGCTCGTGGAATGAGCAGTTCTTC.

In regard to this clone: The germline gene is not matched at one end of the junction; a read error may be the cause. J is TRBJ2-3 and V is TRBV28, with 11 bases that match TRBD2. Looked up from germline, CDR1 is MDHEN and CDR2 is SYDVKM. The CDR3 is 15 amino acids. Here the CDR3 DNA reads TGTGCCAGCAGTTTAACTAGCGGGAGTCCCCACTCGTTCTCCTTT. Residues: CASSLTSGSPHSFSF. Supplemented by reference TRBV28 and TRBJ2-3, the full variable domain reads DVKVTQSSRYLVKRTGEKVFLECVQDMDHENMFWYRQDPGLGLRLIYFSYDVKMKEKGDIPEGYSVSREKKERFSLILESASTNQTSMYLCASSLTSGSPHSFSFGPGTRLTVL.

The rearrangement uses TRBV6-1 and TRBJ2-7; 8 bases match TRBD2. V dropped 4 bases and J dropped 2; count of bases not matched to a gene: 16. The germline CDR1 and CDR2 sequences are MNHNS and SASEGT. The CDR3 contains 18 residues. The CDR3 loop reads CASSGSGRDHLGTYEQYF. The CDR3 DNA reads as TGTGCCAGCAGTGGGAGCGGGAGAGATCATTTGGGGACCTACGAGCAGTACTTC.